The clone carrying this T cell receptor (beta chain) was detected only a few times. The antigen remains unidentified. The data originate from a study of CD8 T cells in ankylosing spondylitis. Findings of the study overall: Reports say disease-linked clones showed up significantly more in matched ankylosing spondylitis synovial fluid. For ankylosing spondylitis blood, a TCR beta motif of several highly homologous variants appeared characteristic. Disease-linked clones bore a CD8+ phenotype, appearing relatively rarely in peripheral blood.

Quantitative 5'-RACE was performed with molecular barcodes, and it yielded the TCR beta libraries. TCRdb ran MiXCR on the 5' RACE reads and lists one entry per CDR3 protein. The sample shows 250,000 or so distinct CDR3 sequences, 18% of them seen only once. Germline CDR1 and CDR2: SGHVS and FQNEAQ. This CDR3 has 17 amino acids. The V segment lost 1 base and the J segment 2 bases; nucleotides outside the gene matches: 6. Sequencing was performed on blood, either unsorted or a sorted T cell fraction (not recorded which). The receptor was isolated from a male donor with ankylosing spondylitis or in good health (not recorded which). The chain employs TRBV7-8 and TRBJ2-7; 12 nucleotides align to TRBD2. The CDR3 nucleotides read TGTGCCAGCAGCTTAGGCAGACTAGCGGGAGTACCCTACGAGCAGTACTTC. This encodes CASSLGRLAGVPYEQYF.